Below, 5 T cell receptor beta chains from the same sample are listed, as sequenced in a study of blood T cells in healthy people across ages. Combining a sample-barcoded 5' primer with a J-beta primer mix, a second PCR ran for about 7 to 12 cycles. In TCRdb, the 5' RACE reads were re-called with MiXCR into one record per CDR3 protein. The table records around 900,000 distinct CDR3 sequences, about 51% of them present only once. The source material was blood. The receptors were gathered from a woman in her sixties in good health.

This clonotype was counted a few times. The CDR3 reads CASGGRYQTDTGELFF. CDR3 sequence (DNA): TGTGCCAGCGGCGGGAGATATCAAACCGACACCGGGGAGCTGTTTTTT. This sequence joins TRBV13 and TRBJ2-2; TRBD2 agrees at 7 bases. The germline V gene encodes CDR1 PRHDT and CDR2 FYEKMQ (reference sequence). The CDR3 contains 16 residues. V lost 8 bases to trimming and J lost 3 bases; unmatched junction nucleotides: 12.

V gene TRBV7-8 combines with J gene TRBJ2-1; 9 nucleotides agree with TRBD1. The CDR3 contains 12 residues. Trimming removed 3 bases from V and 15 bases from J; junction bases left unmatched: 6. CDR1 is SGHVS, CDR2 FQNEAQ, per germline. The CDR3 sequence: CASSLIQGARFF. CDR3 DNA sequence: TGTGCCAGCAGCTTGATACAGGGGGCGCGGTTCTTC.

This sequence joins TRBV27 and TRBJ2-7; 8 nucleotides align to TRBD2. V was pared by 1 base and J by 0 bases, with 8 bases of the junction left unmatched. CDR3 length equals 17 residues. CDR1 MNHEY and CDR2 SMNVEV come from the germline V gene (reference sequence). CDR3 protein: CASSLLSSGGSSYEQYF. Here the CDR3 DNA reads TGTGCCAGCAGTTTATTAAGCAGCGGGGGCTCCTCCTACGAGCAGTACTTC.

V gene TRBV7-9 combines with J gene TRBJ2-5; D is ambiguous. V lost 1 base, J lost 2 bases, and 8 bases lay in between. The CDR3 extends over 14 amino acids. The germline CDR1 and CDR2 sequences are SEHNR and FQNEAQ (reference sequence). This chain's CDR3 is CASSLGLIQETQYF. The CDR3 nucleotides are TGTGCCAGCAGCTTAGGTCTAATTCAAGAGACCCAGTACTTC. Drawing the rest from reference TRBV7-9 and TRBJ2-5, the complete variable domain is DTGVSQNPRHKITKRGQNVTFRCDPISEHNRLYWYRQTLGQGPEFLTYFQNEAQLEKSRLLSDRFSAERPKGSFSTLEIQRTEQGDSAMYLCASSLGLIQETQYFGPGTRLLVL.

The table lists this clonotype with many counts. This rearrangement joins TRBV7-9 to TRBJ2-3; TRBD2 matches at 10 bases. CDR3 length: 15 amino acids. Per the germline V gene, CDR1 is SEHNR and CDR2 is FQNEAQ (reference sequence). Trimming took 5 bases from V and 0 from J; bases not matched to a gene: 2. CDR3 residues: CASSTTSGSTDTQYF. The CDR3 DNA is TGTGCCAGCAGCACGACTAGCGGGAGCACAGATACGCAGTATTTT.